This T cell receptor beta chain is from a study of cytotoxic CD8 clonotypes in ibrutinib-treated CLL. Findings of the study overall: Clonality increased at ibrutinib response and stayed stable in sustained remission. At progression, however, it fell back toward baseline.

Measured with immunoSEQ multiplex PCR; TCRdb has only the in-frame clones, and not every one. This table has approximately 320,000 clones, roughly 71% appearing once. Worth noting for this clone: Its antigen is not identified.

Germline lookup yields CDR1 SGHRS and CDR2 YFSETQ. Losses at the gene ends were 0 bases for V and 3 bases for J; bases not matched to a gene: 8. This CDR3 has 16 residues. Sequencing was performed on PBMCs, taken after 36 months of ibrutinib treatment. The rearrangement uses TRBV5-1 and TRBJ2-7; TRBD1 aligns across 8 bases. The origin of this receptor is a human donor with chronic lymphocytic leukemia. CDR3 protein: CASSLGSGTGYYEQYF. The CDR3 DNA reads TGCGCCAGCAGCTTGGGTTCCGGGACAGGCTACTACGAGCAGTACTTC.